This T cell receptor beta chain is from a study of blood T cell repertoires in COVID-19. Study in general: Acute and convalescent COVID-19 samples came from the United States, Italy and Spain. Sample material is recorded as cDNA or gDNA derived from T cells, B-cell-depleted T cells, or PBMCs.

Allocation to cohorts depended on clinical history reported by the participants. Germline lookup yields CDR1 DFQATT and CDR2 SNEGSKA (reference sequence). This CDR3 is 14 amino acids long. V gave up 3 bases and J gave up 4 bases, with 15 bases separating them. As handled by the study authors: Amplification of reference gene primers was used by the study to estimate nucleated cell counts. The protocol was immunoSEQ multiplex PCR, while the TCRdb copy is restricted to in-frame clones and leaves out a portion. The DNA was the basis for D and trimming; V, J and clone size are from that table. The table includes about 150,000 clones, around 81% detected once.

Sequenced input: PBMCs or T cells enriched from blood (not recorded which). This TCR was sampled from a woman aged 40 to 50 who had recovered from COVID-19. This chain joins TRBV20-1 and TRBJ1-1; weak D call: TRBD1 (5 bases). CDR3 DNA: TGCAGTGCTAGTTTTGGGGGGGTGTCCACTGAAGCTTTCTTT. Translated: CSASFGGVSTEAFF.